A single sample is the source of the 21 T cell receptor beta chains below, sequenced in a study of blood T cell repertoires in COVID-19. Repertoires were generated with immunoSEQ multiplex PCR, while TCRdb's copy carries only in-frame clones and drops some. Of around 73,000 clones listed, about 74% are singletons. The specimen sequenced was peripheral blood. These receptors were taken from a man aged 65 to 79 with COVID-19, enrolled during active disease.

This clone was seen a few times. The chain combines TRBV11-2 with TRBJ2-3; 11 positions match TRBD1. The CDR3 has 16 amino acids. The V gene end was trimmed by 4 bases and the J gene end by 3 bases; junction bases not matched to a gene: 6. Per the germline V gene, CDR1 is SGHAT and CDR2 is FQNNGV. In nucleotides, the CDR3 is TGTGCCAGCAGCTCCCGGGACAGGGGGTTGACAGATACGCAGTATTTT. Encoded protein: CASSSRDRGLTDTQYF.

The V and J genes are TRBV7-2 and TRBJ1-5, with TRBD1 matching 8 bases. Trimming cost V 3 bases and J 12 bases; bases outside gene matches: 7. Germline V gene data show CDR1 as SGHTA and CDR2 as FQGNSA. CDR3 length equals 13 residues. Written as DNA, the CDR3 is TGTGCCAGCAGCTTGGGAGGGGACAGGCTCCAGCATTTT. This encodes CASSLGGDRLQHF.

The chain uses TRBV29-1 and TRBJ2-5; D possibly corresponds to TRBD1 (6 bases). V lost 8 bases to trimming and J lost 1 base, with 17 bases between them. The germline gives CDR1 SQVTM, CDR2 ANQGSEA. CDR3 length: 14 residues. CDR3 coding DNA: TGCAGCTTCCTCAGGGGATCCACCCAAGAGACCCAGTACTTC. Its translation is CSFLRGSTQETQYF.

The genes are TRBV2 and TRBJ2-1; 10 bases are a match to TRBD2. This CDR3 spans 14 amino acids. Germline CDR1 SNHLY, CDR2 FYNNEI. V lost 5 bases to trimming and J lost 6 bases; unmatched junction nucleotides: 4. Here the CDR3 DNA reads TGTGCCAGCAGTCCGGGACTAGCGTCCAATGAGCAGTTCTTC. This gives the protein CASSPGLASNEQFF. The full variable domain, rest sourced from reference TRBV2 and TRBJ2-1, is EPEVTQTPSHQVTQMGQEVILRCVPISNHLYFYWYRQILGQKVEFLVSFYNNEISEKSEIFDDQFSVERPDGSNFTLKIRSTKLEDSAMYFCASSPGLASNEQFFGPGTRLTVL.

This chain uses TRBV7-2 with TRBJ2-2; D perhaps matches TRBD1 (5 bases). Trimming took off 4 bases at V and 6 bases at J, with 12 bases between the two ends. The CDR3 is 14 amino acids. Germline V gene data show CDR1 as SGHTA and CDR2 as FQGNSA. CDR3 in amino acids: CASSSSQGPGELFF. CDR3 in DNA: TGTGCCAGCAGCTCATCTCAGGGTCCCGGGGAGCTGTTTTTT.

This chain links TRBV6-5 with TRBJ2-2; 12 bases align to TRBD1. The germline gives CDR1 MNHEY, CDR2 SVGAGI. The CDR3 runs 15 residues. Trimming removed 6 bases from V and 7 bases from J; junction bases left unmatched: 6. The CDR3 is CASRFGTGGGGELFF. CDR3 in DNA: TGTGCCAGCAGGTTTGGGACAGGGGGCGGCGGGGAGCTGTTTTTT.

The chain carries TRBV24-1 and TRBJ2-7; D might be TRBD1 (5 bases). The CDR3 totals 13 residues. CDR1 is KGHDR and CDR2 is SFDVKD in the germline V gene. Trimming stripped 6 bases from V and 2 bases from J, with 10 bases between. In DNA, the CDR3 is TGTGCCACCAGTAGTGACAGCCCCTACGAGCAGTACTTC. Translated, it gives CATSSDSPYEQYF.

Within the sample, this clone is medium-sized. The genes are TRBV4-2 and TRBJ1-2; 7 bases align to TRBD1. With 1 base clipped from V and 4 bases from J, the junction kept 9 bases outside the gene matches. Looked up from germline, CDR1 is LGHNA and CDR2 is YNFKEQ. The CDR3 loop spans 16 amino acids. This chain's CDR3 is CASSQGNPGTAYGYTF. Written as DNA, the CDR3 is TGTGCCAGCAGCCAAGGGAACCCTGGGACAGCCTATGGCTACACCTTC.

This chain links TRBV27 with TRBJ1-2; D gene uncertain. The germline gives CDR1 MNHEY, CDR2 SMNVEV (reference sequence). The length of the CDR3 is 11 residues. V lost 4 bases to trimming and J lost 8 bases, with 8 bases between them. This CDR3 is CASSSGLGYTF. The CDR3 nucleotides read TGTGCCAGCAGTTCCGGACTCGGCTACACCTTC.

The chain links TRBV5-4 to TRBJ2-7; no reliable D call. V was clipped by 2 bases and J by 0 bases, with 3 bases between them. Germline CDR1 SGHNT, CDR2 YYREEE (reference sequence). The CDR3 has 12 residues. The CDR3 DNA is TGTGCCAGCAGCTTTCACTCCTACGAGCAGTACTTC. Translation: CASSFHSYEQYF.

V gene TRBV2 combines with J gene TRBJ1-6; 8 nucleotides line up with TRBD1. J was trimmed by 8 bases and V by 4 bases; bases with no gene match: 10. Per the germline V gene, CDR1 is SNHLY and CDR2 is FYNNEI. CDR3 size: 16 residues. CDR3 DNA sequence: TGTGCCAGCAGTGTAAGAACCGGGACAGGTCATTCACCCCTCCACTTT. Protein product: CASSVRTGTGHSPLHF.

J is TRBJ1-1 and V is TRBV11-2, with D maybe TRBD1 (5 bases). In germline, CDR1 is SGHAT, CDR2 FQNNGV. V was pared by 6 bases and J by 3 bases, with 11 bases between. CDR3 length: 13 amino acids. CDR3 in amino acids: CASRGGADTEAFF. The CDR3 nucleotides are TGTGCCAGCAGAGGAGGGGCGGACACTGAAGCTTTCTTT.

In this sample, this clone turned up a few times. This rearrangement joins TRBV18 to TRBJ2-7; 7 bases are shared with TRBD1. The germline V gene has CDR1 KGHSH and CDR2 LQKENI. V lost 2 bases and J lost 6; bases outside the gene matches: 10. CDR3 length: 15 residues. The CDR3 region is CASSPIRETGREQYF. The CDR3 region has the DNA TGTGCCAGCTCACCAATCAGGGAGACAGGGCGCGAGCAGTACTTC.

The CDR3 DNA reads TGTGCCAGCAGTAAACAGGGGACGGGAAACACCATATATTTT. Protein product: CASSKQGTGNTIYF. The chain has TRBV6-5 and TRBJ1-3; 7 nucleotides line up with TRBD1. Germline loops: CDR1 MNHEY, CDR2 SVGAGI. V lost 5 bases to trimming and J lost 4 bases; unmatched junction nucleotides: 5. The CDR3 has 14 residues.

V gene TRBV29-1 combines with J gene TRBJ2-3; possible D gene TRBD1, 6 bases. Germline loops: CDR1 SQVTM, CDR2 ANQGSEA. This CDR3 has 14 residues. Trimming cost V 6 bases and J 1 base, with 14 bases left between them. The CDR3 loop reads CSVGAYRGTDTQYF. As DNA, the CDR3 is TGCAGCGTCGGTGCGTACAGGGGCACAGATACGCAGTATTTT.

CDR3 region: CASSSGGYEKLFF. In DNA form, the CDR3 reads TGTGCCAGCAGCTCTGGGGGGTACGAAAAACTGTTTTTT. J is TRBJ1-4 and V is TRBV6-5; maybe TRBD1 (5 bases). The germline V gene has CDR1 MNHEY and CDR2 SVGAGI. With 6 bases removed from V and 8 bases from J, the gap between germline ends came to 13 bases. The CDR3 is made up of 13 amino acids.

The chain uses TRBV6-2 or TRBV6-3 and TRBJ2-1; 14 nucleotides align to TRBD2. Germline assignment: CDR1 MNHEY and CDR2 SVGEGT. The V gene end was trimmed by 5 bases and the J gene end by 9 bases; junction bases not matched to a gene: 6. There are 15 residues in the CDR3. The CDR3 loop reads CASSRLAGGVGEQFF. Here the CDR3 DNA reads TGTGCCAGCAGTAGACTAGCGGGAGGGGTTGGTGAGCAGTTCTTC.

This chain uses TRBV9 with TRBJ2-1; 9 nucleotides agree with TRBD2. This CDR3 has 17 residues. V shed 4 bases, J shed 7 bases, and the junction held 15 bases outside the gene matches. CDR1 is SGDLS, CDR2 YYNGEE, per germline. The CDR3 DNA reads as TGTGCCAGCAGCCCCTACATTAGCGGGAGTTTAAGTAATGAGCAGTTCTTC. It codes for CASSPYISGSLSNEQFF.

The V and J genes are TRBV7-3 and TRBJ2-3; D is perhaps TRBD1 (5 bases). Germline loops: CDR1 SGHTA, CDR2 FQGTGA. CDR3 length: 14 amino acids. The ends were cut back, 3 bases at V and 5 bases at J, with 12 bases in the middle. The CDR3 region has the DNA TGTGCCAGCAGCTTGACGGCTCAGGGAGATACGCAGTATTTT. Translating gives CASSLTAQGDTQYF.

The chain uses TRBV11-3 and TRBJ2-1, with a weak D call TRBD2 (5 bases). V was cut by 5 bases and J by 8 bases, with 10 bases left in between. Per germline, CDR1 SGHNT and CDR2 YENEEA. The CDR3 sequence is 12 residues long. The CDR3 is CASSRDSHEQFF. The DNA of the CDR3 is TGTGCCAGCAGCCGGGATAGTCATGAGCAGTTCTTC.

The rearrangement joins TRBV24-1 to TRBJ2-1; 7 nucleotides align to TRBD2. Germline CDR1 KGHDR, CDR2 SFDVKD. Trimming took 9 bases from V and 4 from J; bases not matched to a gene: 11. This CDR3 spans 15 amino acids. The CDR3 here is CATEIGTTPYNEQFF. CDR3 nucleotide sequence: TGTGCCACCGAGATCGGGACTACCCCATACAATGAGCAGTTCTTC.